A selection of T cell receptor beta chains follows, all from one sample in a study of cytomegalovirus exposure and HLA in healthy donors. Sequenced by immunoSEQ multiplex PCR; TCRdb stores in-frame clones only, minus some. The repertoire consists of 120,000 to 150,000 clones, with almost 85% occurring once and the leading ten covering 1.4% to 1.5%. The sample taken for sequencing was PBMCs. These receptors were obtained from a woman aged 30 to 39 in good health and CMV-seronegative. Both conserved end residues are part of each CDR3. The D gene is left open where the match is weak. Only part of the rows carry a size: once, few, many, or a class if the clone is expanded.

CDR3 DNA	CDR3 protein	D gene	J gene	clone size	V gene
TGTGCCAGCAGCCCCATCGGGGGTGGGAGCAATCAGCCCCAGCATTTT	CASSPIGGGSNQPQHF	NA	TRBJ1-5	NA	TRBV7-2
TGTGCCAGTAGTATGGGACTAGCGGGGGCCACAGATACGCAGTATTTT	CASSMGLAGATDTQYF	TRBD2	TRBJ2-3	NA	TRBV19
TGTGCCAGCAGTCGTCGACAGGGGGCTTATGAGACCCAGTACTTC	CASSRRQGAYETQYF	TRBD1	TRBJ2-5	NA	TRBV28
TGTGCCAGTGGTCAGGGTAGCTCTGGGGCCAACGTCCTGACTTTC	CASGQGSSGANVLTF	NA	TRBJ2-6	few	TRBV19
TGTGCCAGCAACAGGGATACTAACTATGGCTACACCTTC	CASNRDTNYGYTF	NA	TRBJ1-2	few	TRBV2
TGTGCCAGCTCACCACTGACAGGGGAGGGGAAACTGTTTTTT	CASSPLTGEGKLFF	TRBD1	TRBJ1-4	NA	TRBV18
TGCGCCAGCAGCCCTGGGGCAGGGTATAATTCACCCCTCCACTTT	CASSPGAGYNSPLHF	NA	TRBJ1-6	few	TRBV10-2
TGTGCCAGCAGTGAAGGACAGGGTGGCTACACCTTC	CASSEGQGGYTF	TRBD1	TRBJ1-2	few	TRBV2
TGTGCCAGTAGTCTCGACAGGCCGAATCAGCCCCAGCATTTT	CASSLDRPNQPQHF	NA	TRBJ1-5	NA	TRBV19
TGTGCCAGCAGTTTAGTCTACAGGGGGGCGGGCAAAAACATTCAGTACTTC	CASSLVYRGAGKNIQYF	TRBD1	TRBJ2-4	NA	TRBV27
TGTGCCAGTAGGAAGCGGGGGGCGGGGAAAGAGACCCAGTACTTC	CASRKRGAGKETQYF	TRBD2	TRBJ2-5	NA	TRBV19
TGCAGTGGGACTAGAGGGCCCCAGTACTTC	CSGTRGPQYF	TRBD2	TRBJ2-5	NA	TRBV20-1
TGTGCCAGCAAAGAGGGCAGTCCCTATGGCTACACCTTC	CASKEGSPYGYTF	NA	TRBJ1-2	NA	TRBV28
TGCGCCAGCAGCCCGGACAGGGTCTATGGCTACACCTTC	CASSPDRVYGYTF	TRBD1	TRBJ1-2	NA	TRBV5-1
TGTGCCAGCAGCAGACTAGTCGGTCGGACAGATACGCAGTATTTT	CASSRLVGRTDTQYF	NA	TRBJ2-3	NA	TRBV7-2